These 19 T cell receptor beta chains came from one sample sequenced in a study of cytomegalovirus exposure and HLA in healthy donors listed by TCRdb under 2017. Library construction relied on the immunoSEQ multiplex PCR assay. In its TCRdb copy, this immuneACCESS table keeps in-frame sequences only and misses some clones. Where compared with another copy, unresolved V genes explain less than half of these, and the others have no known cause. The table for this sample lists 250,000 to 350,000 clones; roughly 90% of them were counted only once. The ten largest clones capture around 0.92% of the sample. The sequenced sample was PBMCs. The receptors were gathered from a woman aged 18-30 years in good health and CMV-seronegative.

The chain employs TRBV2 and TRBJ2-2; D is possibly TRBD2 (7 bases). The V end lost 8 bases, the J end lost 2 bases, and 15 bases lay between the germline ends. Germline CDR1 and CDR2: SNHLY and FYNNEI. This CDR3 contains 15 residues. CDR3 nucleotides: TGTGCCAGCGGGGAGGGGGGTTTTAACACCGGGGAGCTGTTTTTT. Translation: CASGEGGFNTGELFF.

The V and J genes are TRBV7-2 and TRBJ1-5; D is unresolved. The germline V and J ends were trimmed by 5 bases and 6 bases, with 17 bases remaining between them. This CDR3 has 15 amino acids. The germline V gene encodes CDR1 SGHTA and CDR2 FQGNSA. CDR3 in DNA: TGTGCCAGCAGCCTCCACGGGGTTCGGCGTCAGCCCCAGCATTTT. The encoded protein is CASSLHGVRRQPQHF.

This chain connects TRBV28 to TRBJ2-7, with TRBD1 matching 7 bases. V was clipped by 10 bases and J by 5 bases; unmatched bases: 11. The CDR3 length is 13 residues. Germline CDR1 is MDHEN and CDR2 is SYDVKM. CDR3 loop: CATATGTLDEQYF. CDR3 DNA: TGTGCCACCGCGACAGGGACCCTGGACGAGCAGTACTTC.

The chain has TRBV19 and TRBJ1-2; D may be TRBD1 (5 bases). The germline CDR1 and CDR2 sequences are LNHDA and SQIVND (reference sequence). This CDR3 has 13 residues. V was pared by 3 bases and J by 5 bases, with 10 bases between. This chain's CDR3 is CASSIGQGYGYTF. Here the CDR3 DNA reads TGTGCCAGTAGTATTGGGCAGGGTTATGGCTACACCTTC.

The chain is built from TRBV25-1 and TRBJ2-7, with TRBD1 matching over 9 bases. Per the germline V gene, CDR1 is MGHDK and CDR2 is SYGVNS. After removal of 8 bases from V and 2 bases from J, the junction contained 7 bases not matched to a gene. The CDR3 totals 14 residues. The CDR3 region is CASLRDRAPYEQYF. CDR3 nucleotides: TGTGCCAGCCTGAGGGACAGGGCTCCCTACGAGCAGTACTTC.

The rearrangement links TRBV19 to TRBJ2-2; 11 bases align to TRBD1. In germline, CDR1 is LNHDA, CDR2 SQIVND (reference sequence). The CDR3 length is 15 residues. J gave up 6 bases and V 4 bases, and 4 bases lay outside the gene matches. The CDR3 DNA reads as TGTGCCAGTAGTACCGGACAGGGGGCGCCCGGGGAGCTGTTTTTT. It is translated as CASSTGQGAPGELFF.

The chain employs TRBV9 and TRBJ2-1; TRBD2 matches at 11 bases. The junction had 4 bases not matched to a gene; V was cut back by 3 bases and J by 5 bases. Per the germline V gene, CDR1 is SGDLS and CDR2 is YYNGEE. CDR3 length: 15 residues. For the CDR3, the DNA is TGTGCCAGCAGCGAAACTAGCGGGAGCCACAATGAGCAGTTCTTC. Protein product: CASSETSGSHNEQFF.

This chain connects TRBV6-1 to TRBJ2-3, with 9 bases identical to TRBD1. The CDR3 is 16 amino acids. The ends lost 3 bases at V and 4 bases at J; junction bases unmatched: 8. Germline loops: CDR1 MNHNS, CDR2 SASEGT. CDR3 coding DNA: TGTGCCAGCAGTGAGGGACAGGGTAGAGGCGCAGATACGCAGTATTTT. Amino acid sequence: CASSEGQGRGADTQYF.

The chain combines TRBV6-6 with TRBJ1-1; D remains unclear. Germline loops: CDR1 MNHNY, CDR2 SVGAGI (reference sequence). The germline V and J ends were trimmed by 0 bases and 4 bases, with 12 bases remaining between them. The CDR3 is 15 amino acids. The CDR3 loop reads CASSYSGVLGTEAFF. The CDR3 region has the DNA TGTGCCAGCAGTTACTCCGGGGTATTAGGCACTGAAGCTTTCTTT.

The V and J genes are TRBV2 and TRBJ1-5; D is undetermined. There are 12 residues in the CDR3. From germline, CDR1 is SNHLY and CDR2 FYNNEI. V lost 4 bases, J lost 5 bases, and 6 bases lay in between. CDR3 protein: CASSVYYQPQHF. As DNA, the CDR3 is TGTGCCAGCAGTGTCTATTATCAGCCCCAGCATTTT.

A single count supports this clone. This chain links TRBV27 with TRBJ1-2, with 11 bases identical to TRBD1. The CDR3 has 14 residues. Per the germline V gene, CDR1 is MNHEY and CDR2 is SMNVEV (reference sequence). Trimming at V came to 3 bases and at J to 10 bases, leaving 7 bases not matched to a gene. The CDR3 loop reads CASSFLPGQGDYTF. CDR3 nucleotides: TGTGCCAGCAGTTTCCTACCGGGACAGGGGGACTACACCTTC.

This clone was counted once. The chain uses TRBV5-6 and TRBJ2-1, with 8 bases aligning to TRBD1. Germline CDR1 SGHDT, CDR2 YYEEEE. The CDR3 loop spans 13 amino acids. V lost 4 bases to trimming and J lost 8 bases; unmatched junction nucleotides: 5. CDR3 nucleotides: TGTGCCAGCAGCACCAGACAGGGGCATGAGCAGTTCTTC. Its translation is CASSTRQGHEQFF.

V gene TRBV4-1 combines with J gene TRBJ2-7; 12 nucleotides line up with TRBD2. The CDR3 spans 17 residues. V gave up 0 bases and J gave up 6 bases; unmatched junction bases: 9. Germline CDR1 is MGHRA and CDR2 is YSYEKL. CDR3 loop: CASSQDLVTSGSFEQYF. CDR3 sequence (DNA): TGCGCCAGCAGCCAAGATCTTGTGACTAGCGGGAGCTTCGAGCAGTACTTC.

The chain combines TRBV10-3 with TRBJ1-4, with D possibly matching TRBD1 (5 bases). V was clipped by 8 bases and J by 6 bases, with 22 bases between them. CDR3 length equals 16 residues. Germline values: CDR1 ENHRY, CDR2 SYGVKD. CDR3 sequence (DNA): TGTGCCATCTGGGATCCGGACATAGGGCGAGATGAAAAACTGTTTTTT. This sequence encodes CAIWDPDIGRDEKLFF.

V is TRBV7-3 and J is TRBJ2-1, with 7 bases fitting TRBD2. Germline values: CDR1 SGHTA, CDR2 FQGTGA. Losses at the gene ends were 5 bases for V and 0 bases for J; bases not matched to a gene: 4. This CDR3 has 15 amino acids. CDR3 nucleotides: TGTGCCAGCAGCCGTCTAGCGGCCTCCTACAATGAGCAGTTCTTC. Its protein product is CASSRLAASYNEQFF.

V and J are TRBV13 and TRBJ2-7; 16 bases line up with TRBD2. The CDR3 consists of 19 residues. The germline CDR1 and CDR2 sequences are PRHDT and FYEKMQ (reference sequence). V shed 0 bases and J 0 bases; nucleotides not matched to a gene: 5. CDR3 nucleotide sequence: TGTGCCAGCAGCTTAGGAGAGGGACTAGCGGGAGGGAGCTCCTACGAGCAGTACTTC. The encoded protein is CASSLGEGLAGGSSYEQYF.

The chain carries TRBV28 and TRBJ2-7, with TRBD2 as a possible D gene (5 bases). The V end was cut by 5 bases, the J end by 1 base, with 12 bases between. This CDR3 spans 14 amino acids. CDR1 MDHEN and CDR2 SYDVKM come from the germline V gene. CDR3 residues: CASSLRGRSYEQYF. The CDR3 DNA reads as TGTGCCAGCAGTCTTCGGGGTCGGTCCTACGAGCAGTACTTC.

The chain combines TRBV4-3 with TRBJ2-7; 9 bases are shared with TRBD2. Germline V gene lookup returns CDR1 LGHNA and CDR2 YSLEER. V dropped 3 bases and J dropped 2; count of bases not matched to a gene: 2. The CDR3 totals 14 residues. The CDR3 protein is CASSQLAGAYEQYF. The CDR3 DNA reads TGCGCCAGCAGCCAGTTAGCGGGAGCCTACGAGCAGTACTTC.

The rearrangement uses TRBV6-1 and TRBJ2-3; D is perhaps TRBD2 (6 bases). The CDR3 spans 18 residues. With 0 bases removed from V and 4 bases from J, the gap between germline ends came to 20 bases. Per germline, CDR1 MNHNS and CDR2 SASEGT. The CDR3 is CASSEAGRFVEGSDTQYF. Here the CDR3 DNA reads TGTGCCAGCAGTGAAGCGGGGAGGTTCGTGGAGGGCTCAGATACGCAGTATTTT.